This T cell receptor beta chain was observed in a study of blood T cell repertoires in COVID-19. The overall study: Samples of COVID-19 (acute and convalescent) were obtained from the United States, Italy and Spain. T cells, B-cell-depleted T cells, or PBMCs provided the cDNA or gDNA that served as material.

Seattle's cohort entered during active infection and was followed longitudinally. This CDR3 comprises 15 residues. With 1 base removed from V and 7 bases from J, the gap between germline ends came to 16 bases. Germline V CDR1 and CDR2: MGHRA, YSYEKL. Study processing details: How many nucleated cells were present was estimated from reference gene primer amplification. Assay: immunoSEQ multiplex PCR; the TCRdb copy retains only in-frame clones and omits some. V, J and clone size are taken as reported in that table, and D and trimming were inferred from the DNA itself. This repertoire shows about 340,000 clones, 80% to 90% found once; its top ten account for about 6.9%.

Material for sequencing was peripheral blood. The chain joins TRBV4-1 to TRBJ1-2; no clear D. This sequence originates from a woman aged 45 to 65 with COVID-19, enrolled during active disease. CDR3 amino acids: CASSQALGLEGGYTF. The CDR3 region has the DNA TGCGCCAGCAGCCAAGCCCTCGGTCTGGAGGGTGGCTACACCTTC.